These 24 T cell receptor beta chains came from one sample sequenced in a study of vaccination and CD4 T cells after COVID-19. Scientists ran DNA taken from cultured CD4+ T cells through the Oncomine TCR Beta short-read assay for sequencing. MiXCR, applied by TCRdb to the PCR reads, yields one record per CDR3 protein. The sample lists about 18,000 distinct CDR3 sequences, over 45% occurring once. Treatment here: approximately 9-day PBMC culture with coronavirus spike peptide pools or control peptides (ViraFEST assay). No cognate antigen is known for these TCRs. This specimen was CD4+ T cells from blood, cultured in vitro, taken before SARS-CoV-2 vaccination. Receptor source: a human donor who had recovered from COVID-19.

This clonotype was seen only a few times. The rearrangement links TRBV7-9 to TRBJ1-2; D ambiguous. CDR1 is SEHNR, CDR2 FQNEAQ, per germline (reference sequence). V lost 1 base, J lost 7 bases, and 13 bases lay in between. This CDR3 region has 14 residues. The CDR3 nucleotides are TGTGCCAGCAGCTTAGATCGGCAAGCGGGTGGCTACACCTTC. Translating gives CASSLDRQAGGYTF.

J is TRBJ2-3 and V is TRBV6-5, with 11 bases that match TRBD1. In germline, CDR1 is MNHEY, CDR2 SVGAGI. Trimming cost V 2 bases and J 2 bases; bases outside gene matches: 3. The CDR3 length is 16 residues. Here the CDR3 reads CASSYGTGGVTDTQYF. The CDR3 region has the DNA TGTGCCAGCAGTTACGGGACAGGGGGAGTCACAGATACGCAGTATTTT.

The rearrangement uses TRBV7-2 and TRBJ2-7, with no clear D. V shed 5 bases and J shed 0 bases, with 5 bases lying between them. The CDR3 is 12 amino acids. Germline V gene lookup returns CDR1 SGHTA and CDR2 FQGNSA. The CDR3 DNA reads TGTGCCAGCAGCAAGAGCTCCTACGAGCAGTACTTC. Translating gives CASSKSSYEQYF.

Here the CDR3 DNA reads TGTGCCAGCAGTTACTCTTTAGGGGGGGTCGGAGGGACAGATACGCAGTATTTT. Protein sequence: CASSYSLGGVGGTDTQYF. This chain uses TRBV6-5 with TRBJ2-3, with D possibly matching TRBD2 (7 bases). The CDR3 covers 18 residues. V was pared by 0 bases and J by 3 bases, with 19 bases between. Germline CDR1 and CDR2: MNHEY and SVGAGI.

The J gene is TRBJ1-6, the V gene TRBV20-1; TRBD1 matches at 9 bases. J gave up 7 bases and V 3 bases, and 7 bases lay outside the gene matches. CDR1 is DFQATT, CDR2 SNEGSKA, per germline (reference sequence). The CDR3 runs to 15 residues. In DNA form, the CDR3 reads TGCAGTGCTAGCGCCGGGACAGGGAGAAATTCACCCCTCCACTTT. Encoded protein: CSASAGTGRNSPLHF.

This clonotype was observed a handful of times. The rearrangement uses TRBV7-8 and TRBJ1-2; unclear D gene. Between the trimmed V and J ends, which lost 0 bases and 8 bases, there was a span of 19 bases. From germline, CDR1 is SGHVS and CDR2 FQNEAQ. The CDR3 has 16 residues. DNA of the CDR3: TGTGCCAGCAGCTTAGCTCTAGAGGACGGAGGAGAAGGCTACACCTTC. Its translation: CASSLALEDGGEGYTF.

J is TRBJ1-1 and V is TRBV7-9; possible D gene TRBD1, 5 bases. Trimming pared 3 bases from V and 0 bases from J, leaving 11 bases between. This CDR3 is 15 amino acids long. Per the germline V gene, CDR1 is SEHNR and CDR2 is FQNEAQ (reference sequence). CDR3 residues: CASSLVGPVNTEAFF. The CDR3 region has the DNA TGTGCCAGCAGCTTGGTGGGGCCGGTGAACACTGAAGCTTTCTTT.

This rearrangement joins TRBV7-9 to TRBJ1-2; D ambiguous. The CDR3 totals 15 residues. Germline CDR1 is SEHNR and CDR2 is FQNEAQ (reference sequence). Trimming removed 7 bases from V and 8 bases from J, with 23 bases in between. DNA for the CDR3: TGTGCCAGCACCATCTCGGACCGGGTAGGGTGGGGCTACACCTTC. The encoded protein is CASTISDRVGWGYTF.

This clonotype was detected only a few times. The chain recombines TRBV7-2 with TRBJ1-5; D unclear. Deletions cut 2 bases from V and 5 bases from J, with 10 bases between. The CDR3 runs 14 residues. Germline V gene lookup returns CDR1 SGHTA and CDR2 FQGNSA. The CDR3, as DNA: TGTGCCAGCAGCTTAAATGGGCTGGATCAGCCCCAGCATTTT. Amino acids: CASSLNGLDQPQHF.

CDR3 nucleotides: TGCGCCAGCAGTCAATCTGAGAACACTGAAGCTTTCTTT. Encoded protein: CASSQSENTEAFF. J is TRBJ1-1 and V is TRBV23-1; D gene uncertain. TRBV23-1 has ORF status, its function being uncertain. V was pared by 0 bases and J by 1 base, with 3 bases between. The CDR3 loop spans 13 amino acids.

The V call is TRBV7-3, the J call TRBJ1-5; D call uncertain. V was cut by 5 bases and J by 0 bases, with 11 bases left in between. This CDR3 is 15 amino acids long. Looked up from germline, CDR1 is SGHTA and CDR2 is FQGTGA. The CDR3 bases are TGTGCCAGCAGCCTCCCGCGCCATAGCAATCAGCCCCAGCATTTT. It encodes CASSLPRHSNQPQHF.

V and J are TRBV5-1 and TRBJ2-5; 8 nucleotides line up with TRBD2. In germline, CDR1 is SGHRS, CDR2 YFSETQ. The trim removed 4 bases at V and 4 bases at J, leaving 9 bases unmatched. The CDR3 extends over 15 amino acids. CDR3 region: CASSKVGGGRETQYF. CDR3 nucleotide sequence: TGCGCCAGCAGCAAAGTCGGGGGGGGCCGAGAGACCCAGTACTTC. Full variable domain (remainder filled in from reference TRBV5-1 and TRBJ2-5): KAGVTQTPRYLIKTRGQQVTLSCSPISGHRSVSWYQQTPGQGLQFLFEYFSETQRNKGNFPGRFSGRQFSNSRSEMNVSTLELGDSALYLCASSKVGGGRETQYFGPGTRLLVL.

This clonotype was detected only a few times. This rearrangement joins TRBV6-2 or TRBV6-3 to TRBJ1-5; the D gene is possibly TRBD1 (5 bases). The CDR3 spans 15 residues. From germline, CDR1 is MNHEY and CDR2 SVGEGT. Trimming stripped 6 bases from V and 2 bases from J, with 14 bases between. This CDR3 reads CASSSRDSGNQPQHF. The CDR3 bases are TGTGCCAGCAGCAGCAGGGATTCCGGCAATCAGCCCCAGCATTTT.

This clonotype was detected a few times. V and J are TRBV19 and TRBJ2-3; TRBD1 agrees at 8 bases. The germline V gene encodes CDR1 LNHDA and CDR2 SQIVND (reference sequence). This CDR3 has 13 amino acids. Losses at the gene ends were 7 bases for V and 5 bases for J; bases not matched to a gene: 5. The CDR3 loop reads CASIGQGKDTQYF. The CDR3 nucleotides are TGTGCCAGTATTGGACAGGGTAAAGATACGCAGTATTTT.

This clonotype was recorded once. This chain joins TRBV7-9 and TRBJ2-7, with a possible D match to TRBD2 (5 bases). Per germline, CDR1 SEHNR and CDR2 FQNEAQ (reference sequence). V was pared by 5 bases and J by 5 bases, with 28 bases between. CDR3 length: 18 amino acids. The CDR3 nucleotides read TGTGCCAGCAGCCAATCTTTAATTCGGGCGGGCAAGGCGGACGAGCAGTACTTC. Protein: CASSQSLIRAGKADEQYF.

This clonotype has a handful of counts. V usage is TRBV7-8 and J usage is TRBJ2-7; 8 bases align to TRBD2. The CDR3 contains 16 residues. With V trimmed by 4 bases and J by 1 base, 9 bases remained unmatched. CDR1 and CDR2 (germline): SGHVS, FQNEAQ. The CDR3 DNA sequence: TGTGCCAGCAGCTCAGGCCTGCGGGGGGAGTCCTACGAGCAGTACTTC. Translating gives CASSSGLRGESYEQYF.

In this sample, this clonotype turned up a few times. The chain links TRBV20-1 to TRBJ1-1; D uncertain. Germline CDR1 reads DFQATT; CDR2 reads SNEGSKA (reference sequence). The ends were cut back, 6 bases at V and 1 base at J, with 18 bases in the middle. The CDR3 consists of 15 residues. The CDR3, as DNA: TGCAGTGCGGAGGATTCCGCGGCTCCGAACACTGAAGCTTTCTTT. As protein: CSAEDSAAPNTEAFF.

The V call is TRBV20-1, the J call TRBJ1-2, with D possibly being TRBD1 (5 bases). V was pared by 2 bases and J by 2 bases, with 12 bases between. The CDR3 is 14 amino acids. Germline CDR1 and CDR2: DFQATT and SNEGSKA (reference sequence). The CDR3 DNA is TGCAGTGCTAGACCCAAGACAGCAAACTATGGCTACACCTTC. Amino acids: CSARPKTANYGYTF.

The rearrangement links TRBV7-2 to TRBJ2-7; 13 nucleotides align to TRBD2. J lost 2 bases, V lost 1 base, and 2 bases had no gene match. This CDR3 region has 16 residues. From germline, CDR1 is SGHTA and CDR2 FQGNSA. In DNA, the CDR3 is TGTGCCAGCAGCTTAGACGGGACTAGCGGGACCTACGAGCAGTACTTC. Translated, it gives CASSLDGTSGTYEQYF.

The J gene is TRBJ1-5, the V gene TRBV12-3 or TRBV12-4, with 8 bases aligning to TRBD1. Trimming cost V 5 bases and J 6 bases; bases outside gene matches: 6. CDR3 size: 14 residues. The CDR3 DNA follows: TGTGCCAGCAGTCTACAGGGGGTTGCTCAGCCCCAGCATTTT. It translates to CASSLQGVAQPQHF.

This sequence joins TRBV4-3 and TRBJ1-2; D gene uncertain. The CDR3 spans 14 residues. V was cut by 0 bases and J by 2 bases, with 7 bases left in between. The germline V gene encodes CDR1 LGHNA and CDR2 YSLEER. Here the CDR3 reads CASSQDVRNYGYTF. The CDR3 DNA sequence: TGCGCCAGCAGCCAAGATGTAAGGAACTATGGCTACACCTTC.

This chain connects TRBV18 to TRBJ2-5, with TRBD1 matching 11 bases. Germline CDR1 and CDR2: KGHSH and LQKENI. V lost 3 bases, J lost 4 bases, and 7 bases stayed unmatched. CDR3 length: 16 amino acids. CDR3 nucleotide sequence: TGTGCCAGCTCACCCGTCCAGGGGACAGGGGGAGAGACCCAGTACTTC. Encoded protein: CASSPVQGTGGETQYF.

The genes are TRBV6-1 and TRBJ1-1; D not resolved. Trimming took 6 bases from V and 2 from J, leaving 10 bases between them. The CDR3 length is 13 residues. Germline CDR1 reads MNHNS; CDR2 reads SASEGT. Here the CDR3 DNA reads TGTGCCAGCAGGTGGGGTGCCAACACTGAAGCTTTCTTT. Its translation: CASRWGANTEAFF.

The CDR3 spells CASSEGGSGNTIYF. In nucleotides, the CDR3 is TGTGCCAGCAGTGAGGGGGGATCCGGAAACACCATATATTTT. The chain is built from TRBV12-3 or TRBV12-4 and TRBJ1-3; D may be TRBD1 (6 bases). CDR3 length: 14 residues. Trimming removed 5 bases from V and 4 bases from J, with 12 bases in between.